The T cell receptor beta chain under discussion was sequenced for a study of regulatory and conventional T cells in RAG deficiency. Genomic DNA came from blood conventional CD4+ T cells gated CD25-low CD127-high. Trimming pared 2 bases from V and 5 bases from J, leaving 21 bases between. The CDR3 has 17 amino acids. Germline CDR1 MNHNS, CDR2 SASEGT. The method was immunoSEQ multiplex PCR; TCRdb's version includes in-frame clones alone and lacks a portion of them. This sample has tens of thousands of clones, with around 95% found just once. In addition, the sample was reused for a study of regulatory T cells. As reported in that work: Primers: 52 TRBV forward and 13 TRBJ reverse.

This chain links TRBV6-1 with TRBJ1-2; D gene unclear. The clonotype originates from a human donor in good health. The specimen sequenced was CD25- CD4+ T cells sorted from blood. The CDR3 sequence is CASSEINWSEGRYGYTF. CDR3 sequence (DNA): TGTGCCAGCAGTGAAATAAATTGGTCGGAGGGAAGATATGGCTACACCTTC.